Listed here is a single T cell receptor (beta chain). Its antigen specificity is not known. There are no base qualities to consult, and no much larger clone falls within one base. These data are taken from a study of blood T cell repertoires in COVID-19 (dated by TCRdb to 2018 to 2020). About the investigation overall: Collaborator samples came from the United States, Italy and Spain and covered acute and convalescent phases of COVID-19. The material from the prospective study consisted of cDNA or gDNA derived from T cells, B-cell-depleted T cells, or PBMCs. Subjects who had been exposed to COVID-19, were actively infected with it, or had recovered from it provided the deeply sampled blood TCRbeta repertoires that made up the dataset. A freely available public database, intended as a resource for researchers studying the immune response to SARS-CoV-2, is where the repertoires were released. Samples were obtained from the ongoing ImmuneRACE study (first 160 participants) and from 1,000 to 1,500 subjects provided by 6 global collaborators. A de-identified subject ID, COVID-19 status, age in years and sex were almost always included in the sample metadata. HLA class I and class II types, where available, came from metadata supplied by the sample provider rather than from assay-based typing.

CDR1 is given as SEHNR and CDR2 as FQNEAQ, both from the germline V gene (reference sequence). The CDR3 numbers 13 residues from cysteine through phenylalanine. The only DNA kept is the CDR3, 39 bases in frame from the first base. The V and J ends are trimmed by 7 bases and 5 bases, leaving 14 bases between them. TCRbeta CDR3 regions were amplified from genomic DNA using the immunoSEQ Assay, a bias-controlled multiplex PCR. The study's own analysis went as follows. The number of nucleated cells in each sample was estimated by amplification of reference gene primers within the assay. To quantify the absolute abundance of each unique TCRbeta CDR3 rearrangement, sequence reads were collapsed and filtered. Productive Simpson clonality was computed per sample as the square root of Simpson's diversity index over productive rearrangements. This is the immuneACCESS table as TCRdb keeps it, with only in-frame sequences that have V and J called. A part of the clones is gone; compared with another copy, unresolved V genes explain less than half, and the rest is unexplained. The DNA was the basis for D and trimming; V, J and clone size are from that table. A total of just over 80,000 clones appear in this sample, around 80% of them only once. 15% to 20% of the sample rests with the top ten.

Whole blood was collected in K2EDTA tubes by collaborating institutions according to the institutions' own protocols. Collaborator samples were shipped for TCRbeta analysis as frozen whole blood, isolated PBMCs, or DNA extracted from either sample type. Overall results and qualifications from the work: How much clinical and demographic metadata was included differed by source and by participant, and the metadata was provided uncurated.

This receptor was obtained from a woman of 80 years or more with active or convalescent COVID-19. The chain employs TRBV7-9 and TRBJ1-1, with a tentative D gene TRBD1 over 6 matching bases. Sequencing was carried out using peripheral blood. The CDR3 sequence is CASIGGLRTEAFF. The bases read TGTGCCAGCATAGGGGGTCTACGGACTGAAGCTTTCTTT.